Each of the 27 T cell receptor beta chains below was sequenced from the same sample in a study of T-cell reconstitution after alpha-beta-depleted transplantation in children. TCRbeta library construction was performed incorporating unique molecular identifiers. TCRdb reprocessed the PCR reads via MiXCR and lists one record per CDR3 protein. This sample carries around 680,000 distinct CDR3 sequences, approximately 16% of them seen once, and the ten largest clones take 0.9% to 1.2%. The sequenced sample was PBMCs from the stem cell graft donor, obtained from the stem cell graft. The receptors here all came from a human donor who donated a stem cell graft to a child with acute myeloid leukemia.

The gene calls are TRBV4-1 and TRBJ1-6; D may be TRBD1 (5 bases). Germline lookup yields CDR1 MGHRA and CDR2 YSYEKL. The V and J ends lost 1 base and 15 bases respectively, with 19 bases between them. The CDR3 length is 15 residues. This CDR3 reads CASSQGLVRVEGLHF. The CDR3 DNA reads as TGCGCCAGCAGCCAAGGTCTAGTCAGGGTGGAAGGCCTCCACTTT.

This clonotype was detected a few times. CDR3 sequence reads: CASRPDRPNTGELFF. CDR3 bases: TGTGCCAGTAGGCCGGACAGACCGAACACCGGGGAGCTGTTTTTT. J is TRBJ2-2 and V is TRBV19; D is possibly TRBD1 (6 bases). There are 15 residues in the CDR3. The V gene lost 6 bases and the J gene lost 0 bases, with 11 bases spanning the gap. Germline V gene sequence: CDR1 LNHDA, CDR2 SQIVND (reference sequence).

The genes are TRBV18 and TRBJ2-5; D not certain. The CDR3 runs 15 residues. Germline assignment: CDR1 KGHSH and CDR2 LQKENI. The V end was cut by 2 bases, the J end by 2 bases, with 12 bases between. CDR3 bases: TGTGCCAGCTCACCAGTCGCCAGCCGACAAGAGACCCAGTACTTC. It is translated as CASSPVASRQETQYF.

This chain links TRBV20-1 with TRBJ1-1; TRBD1 matches at 10 bases. Trimming at V came to 3 bases and at J to 1 base, leaving 8 bases not matched to a gene. Germline V gene data show CDR1 as DFQATT and CDR2 as SNEGSKA (reference sequence). CDR3 length: 16 residues. This CDR3 reads CSARGQGNRRNTEAFF. The CDR3 DNA reads TGCAGTGCTAGGGGACAGGGGAACCGGAGGAACACTGAAGCTTTCTTT.

Remarks on this clonotype: A clone one base away is much larger, so this may be a read error. The CDR3 bases are TGCAACGTCCTCGAGACAACCGGTAATTCACCCCTCCACTTT. Amino acid sequence: CNVLETTGNSPLHF. The chain uses TRBV29-1 and TRBJ1-6, with no clear D. Germline CDR1 and CDR2: SQVTM and ANQGSEA. CDR3 length: 14 amino acids.

V gene TRBV27 combines with J gene TRBJ2-7; D gene unclear. This CDR3 contains 14 residues. V was pared by 0 bases and J by 3 bases, with 9 bases between. The germline gives CDR1 MNHEY, CDR2 SMNVEV (reference sequence). The chain's CDR3 is CASSLSRQHYEQYV. The CDR3 DNA reads as TGTGCCAGCAGTTTATCCAGGCAGCACTACGAGCAGTACGTC.

The chain couples TRBV5-1 to TRBJ2-1; a weak D match, TRBD1 (6 bases). V was clipped by 0 bases and J by 8 bases, with 15 bases between them. This CDR3 is 15 amino acids long. Germline CDR1 SGHRS, CDR2 YFSETQ. The CDR3: CASSLGAGAMDEQFF. As DNA, the CDR3 is TGCGCCAGCAGCTTGGGGGCAGGGGCAATGGATGAGCAGTTCTTC.

This clonotype has ten or more counts. The V gene is TRBV7-2, the J gene TRBJ2-1; 9 nucleotides line up with TRBD2. CDR3 size: 15 residues. The germline CDR1 and CDR2 sequences are SGHTA and FQGNSA. Germline trimming cut 2 bases from V and 2 bases from J; bases unmatched to any gene: 1. The CDR3 here is CASSLIAGAYNEQFF. CDR3 coding DNA: TGTGCCAGCAGCTTAATAGCGGGGGCCTACAATGAGCAGTTCTTC.

The table lists this clonotype with many counts. This chain uses TRBV20-1 with TRBJ2-3, with TRBD2 matching over 8 bases. The CDR3 has 15 amino acids. V dropped 3 bases and J dropped 1; count of bases not matched to a gene: 6. Looked up from germline, CDR1 is DFQATT and CDR2 is SNEGSKA (reference sequence). The DNA of the CDR3 is TGCAGTGCTAGCTCCGGCGGGGGGCGCACAGATACGCAGTATTTT. Its translation: CSASSGGGRTDTQYF.

This clonotype has a handful of counts. This chain links TRBV6-1 with TRBJ1-5, with a possible D match to TRBD1 (6 bases). The CDR3 extends over 14 amino acids. Trimming removed 2 bases at V and 5 bases at J, with 10 bases between. From germline, CDR1 is MNHNS and CDR2 SASEGT. CDR3 in amino acids: CASSEQGSHQPQHF. The DNA for the CDR3 is TGTGCCAGCAGTGAACAGGGGTCCCATCAGCCCCAGCATTTT.

CDR3 protein: CASSAKRDLRSYEQYF. As DNA, the CDR3 is TGTGCCAGCAGCGCAAAGCGGGACCTAAGGTCGTACGAGCAGTACTTC. The V and J genes are TRBV7-2 and TRBJ2-7; 7 positions agree with TRBD2. The junction had 14 bases not matched to a gene; V was cut back by 5 bases and J by 4 bases. From germline, CDR1 is SGHTA and CDR2 FQGNSA. CDR3 length: 16 residues.

The chain has TRBV4-3 and TRBJ2-1, with 15 bases lining up with TRBD2. This CDR3 is 18 amino acids long. The V gene end was trimmed by 1 base and the J gene end by 2 bases; junction bases not matched to a gene: 3. Per germline, CDR1 LGHNA and CDR2 YSLEER. The CDR3, as DNA: TGCGCCAGCAGCCAAGGGACTAGCGGGGGGGTGACCTACAATGAGCAGTTCTTC. Protein: CASSQGTSGGVTYNEQFF.

Ten or more counts support this clonotype. The rearrangement joins TRBV5-1 to TRBJ1-6; 7 positions agree with TRBD1. Germline assignment: CDR1 SGHRS and CDR2 YFSETQ. The CDR3 consists of 16 residues. V shed 4 bases, J shed 5 bases, and the junction held 9 bases outside the gene matches. CDR3 residues: CASSPTGRGDNSPLHF. The CDR3 nucleotides are TGCGCCAGCAGCCCCACAGGCAGGGGGGATAATTCACCCCTCCACTTT.

The V and J genes are TRBV5-5 and TRBJ2-7; D gene uncertain. Germline V CDR1 and CDR2: SGHKS, YYEKEE (reference sequence). This CDR3 is built from 13 residues. V lost 5 bases, J lost 5 bases, and 14 bases lay in between. CDR3 sequence: CASSPGRPHEQYF. The CDR3 coding sequence is TGTGCCAGCAGTCCCGGCAGGCCCCACGAGCAGTACTTC.

The genes are TRBV12-3 or TRBV12-4 and TRBJ1-1; 9 nucleotides agree with TRBD1. Losses at the gene ends were 7 bases for V and 1 base for J; bases not matched to a gene: 7. This CDR3 region has 15 residues. The CDR3 DNA reads TGTGCCAGCATTGTCGTGGACAGGGGGAACACTGAAGCTTTCTTT. Translated: CASIVVDRGNTEAFF.

This clonotype was observed many times. The chain joins TRBV24-1 to TRBJ2-1; 8 bases fit TRBD1. Germline V gives CDR1 KGHDR, CDR2 SFDVKD. V trimming: 5 bases; J trimming: 6 bases; junction bases outside the gene matches: 5. The CDR3 covers 14 residues. CDR3 amino acids: CATSGTGWPNEQFF. CDR3 sequence (DNA): TGTGCCACCAGTGGGACAGGGTGGCCCAATGAGCAGTTCTTC.

This clonotype turned up a few times. This chain uses TRBV10-3 with TRBJ1-1; no firm D call. This CDR3 comprises 13 residues. V lost 2 bases and J 3 bases, leaving 7 bases between the germline ends. CDR1 is ENHRY, CDR2 SYGVKD, per germline. CDR3 region: CAISEEQHTEAFF. CDR3 DNA: TGTGCCATCAGTGAGGAACAGCACACTGAAGCTTTCTTT.

This clonotype was detected only once. CDR3 nucleotides: TGCGCCAGCAGCTTGGTTCGGACAGGGGAAATCTACAATGAGCAGTTCTTC. Translating it yields CASSLVRTGEIYNEQFF. The chain uses TRBV5-1 and TRBJ2-1; 9 bases align to TRBD1. CDR1 SGHRS and CDR2 YFSETQ come from the germline V gene. Unmatched junction bases numbered 7, after V lost 0 bases and J lost 3 bases. The CDR3 length is 17 residues.

This clonotype appeared many times. V is TRBV29-1 and J is TRBJ2-7, with TRBD1 identical over 8 bases. The trim removed 1 base at V and 3 bases at J, leaving 2 bases unmatched. From germline, CDR1 is SQVTM and CDR2 ANQGSEA. The length of the CDR3 is 13 residues. The CDR3 DNA follows: TGCAGCGTTGAAGTGACAGGGGTCTACGAGCAGTACTTC. The encoded protein is CSVEVTGVYEQYF.

At least ten counts were recorded for this clonotype. This chain joins TRBV2 and TRBJ2-1; D call uncertain. V was trimmed by 8 bases and J by 15 bases, leaving 17 bases between them. This CDR3 contains 11 residues. CDR1 is SNHLY, CDR2 FYNNEI, per germline. CDR3 DNA: TGTGCCAGCTCCCCGGTCCTTGCGCCGTTCTTC. It translates to CASSPVLAPFF.

The rearrangement links TRBV4-3 to TRBJ2-5; 7 bases agree with TRBD1. The V gene's germline CDR1 is LGHNA and CDR2 YSLEER. V was pared by 2 bases and J by 5 bases, with 17 bases of the junction left unmatched. CDR3 size: 18 residues. The CDR3 DNA reads TGCGCCAGCAGCCAAACCCCCCTCCCGGCCGACAGGGCTGAGACCCAGTACTTC. Protein sequence: CASSQTPLPADRAETQYF.

This clonotype has ten or more counts. V usage is TRBV20-1 and J usage is TRBJ2-1; D is undetermined. The CDR3 totals 16 residues. Trimming took 1 base from V and 6 from J, leaving 19 bases between them. Germline CDR1 reads DFQATT; CDR2 reads SNEGSKA (reference sequence). CDR3 DNA: TGCAGTGCTAGAGGTAGCTCTGTCCAGAGAGTCAATGAGCAGTTCTTC. Residues: CSARGSSVQRVNEQFF.

This clonotype has a handful of counts. V gene TRBV5-5 combines with J gene TRBJ2-5; the D is unclear. This CDR3 region has 14 residues. CDR1 and CDR2 from the germline V gene are SGHKS and YYEKEE (reference sequence). V dropped 1 base and J dropped 2 bases, with 9 bases sitting between them. The CDR3 reads CASSLLDNQETQYF. The CDR3 bases are TGTGCCAGCAGCTTGTTAGACAATCAAGAGACCCAGTACTTC.

This clonotype was recorded a few times. The rearrangement uses TRBV7-9 and TRBJ2-7; 7 nucleotides agree with TRBD1. The CDR3 sequence is 13 residues long. The V gene's germline CDR1 is SEHNR and CDR2 FQNEAQ (reference sequence). After removal of 10 bases from V and 4 bases from J, the junction contained 10 bases not matched to a gene. The CDR3 loop reads CATSDRLPYEQYF. Written as DNA, the CDR3 is TGTGCCACTTCGGACAGGCTGCCTTACGAGCAGTACTTC.

In this sample, this clonotype turned up a few times. This chain links TRBV7-9 with TRBJ1-2; D is undetermined. CDR1 is SEHNR and CDR2 is FQNEAQ in the germline V gene (reference sequence). The CDR3 loop spans 13 amino acids. The germline V and J ends were trimmed by 1 base and 3 bases, with 6 bases remaining between them. The CDR3 coding sequence is TGTGCCAGCAGCTTAGAAAGCGACTATGGCTACACCTTC. It is translated as CASSLESDYGYTF.

This clonotype occurred a few times. The chain joins TRBV7-2 to TRBJ2-4; TRBD2 aligns across 7 bases. Germline loops: CDR1 SGHTA, CDR2 FQGNSA. V lost 4 bases and J lost 1; bases outside the gene matches: 4. The CDR3 runs to 15 residues. CDR3: CASSSGGKAKNIQYF. CDR3 nucleotides: TGTGCCAGCAGCTCCGGGGGGAAGGCCAAAAACATTCAGTACTTC.

The V and J genes are TRBV24-1 and TRBJ2-7; D possibly corresponds to TRBD2 (6 bases). V was shortened by 4 bases and J by 0 bases, with 12 bases between the two germline ends. The CDR3 contains 15 residues. From germline, CDR1 is KGHDR and CDR2 SFDVKD. This CDR3 is CATSEGGLSSYEQYF. CDR3 DNA: TGTGCCACCAGTGAAGGAGGGTTGAGCTCCTACGAGCAGTACTTC.